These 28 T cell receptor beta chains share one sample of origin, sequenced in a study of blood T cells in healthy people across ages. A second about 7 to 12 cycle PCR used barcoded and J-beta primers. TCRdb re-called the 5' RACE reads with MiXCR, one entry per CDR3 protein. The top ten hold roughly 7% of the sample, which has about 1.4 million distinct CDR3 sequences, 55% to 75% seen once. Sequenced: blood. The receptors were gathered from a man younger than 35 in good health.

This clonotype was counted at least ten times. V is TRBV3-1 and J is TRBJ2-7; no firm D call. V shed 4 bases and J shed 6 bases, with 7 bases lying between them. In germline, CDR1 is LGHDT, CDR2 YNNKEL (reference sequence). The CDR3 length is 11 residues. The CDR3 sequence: CASSRTGEQYF. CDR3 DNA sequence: TGTGCCAGCAGCCGAACCGGCGAGCAGTACTTC.

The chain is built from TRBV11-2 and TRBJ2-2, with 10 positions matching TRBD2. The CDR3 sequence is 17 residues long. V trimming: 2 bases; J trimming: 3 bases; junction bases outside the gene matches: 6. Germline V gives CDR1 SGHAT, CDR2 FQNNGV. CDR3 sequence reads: CASSLRPGLAYTGELFF. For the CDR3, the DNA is TGTGCCAGCAGCTTACGGCCGGGACTAGCGTACACCGGGGAGCTGTTTTTT. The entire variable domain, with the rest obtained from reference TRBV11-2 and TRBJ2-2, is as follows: EAGVAQSPRYKIIEKRQSVAFWCNPISGHATLYWYQQILGQGPKLLIQFQNNGVVDDSQLPKDRFSAERLKGVDSTLKIQPAKLEDSAVYLCASSLRPGLAYTGELFFGEGSRLTVL.

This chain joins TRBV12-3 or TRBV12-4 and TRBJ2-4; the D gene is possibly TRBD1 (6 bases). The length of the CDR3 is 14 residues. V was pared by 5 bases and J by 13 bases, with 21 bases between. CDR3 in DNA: TGTGCCAGCAGTCCGACCGGGACACCTGGTGGGCAGTACTTC. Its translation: CASSPTGTPGGQYF.

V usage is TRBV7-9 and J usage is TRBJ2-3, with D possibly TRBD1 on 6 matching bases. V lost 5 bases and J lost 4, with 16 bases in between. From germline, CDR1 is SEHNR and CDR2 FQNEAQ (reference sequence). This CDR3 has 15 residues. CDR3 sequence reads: CASSPAQGRADTQYF. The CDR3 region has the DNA TGTGCCAGCAGCCCAGCGCAGGGGAGAGCAGATACGCAGTATTTT.

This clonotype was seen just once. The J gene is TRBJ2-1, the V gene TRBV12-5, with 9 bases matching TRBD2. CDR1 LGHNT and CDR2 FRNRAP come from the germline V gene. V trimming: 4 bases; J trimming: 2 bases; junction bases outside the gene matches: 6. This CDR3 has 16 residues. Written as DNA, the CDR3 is TGTGCTAGTGGTTCAACAGCGGGAGGCACCTACAATGAGCAGTTCTTC. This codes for CASGSTAGGTYNEQFF.

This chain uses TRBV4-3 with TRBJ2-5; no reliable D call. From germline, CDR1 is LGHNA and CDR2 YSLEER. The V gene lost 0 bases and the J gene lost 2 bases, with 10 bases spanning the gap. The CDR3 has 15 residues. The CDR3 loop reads CASSQDLDWQETQYF. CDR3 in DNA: TGCGCCAGCAGCCAAGACCTAGATTGGCAAGAGACCCAGTACTTC.

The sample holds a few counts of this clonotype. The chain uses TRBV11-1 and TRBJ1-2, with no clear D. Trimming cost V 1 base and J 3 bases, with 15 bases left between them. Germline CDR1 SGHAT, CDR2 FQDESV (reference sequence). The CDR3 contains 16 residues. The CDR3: CASSLGGEDKDYGYTF. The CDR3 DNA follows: TGTGCCAGCAGCTTAGGAGGTGAAGACAAAGACTATGGCTACACCTTC.

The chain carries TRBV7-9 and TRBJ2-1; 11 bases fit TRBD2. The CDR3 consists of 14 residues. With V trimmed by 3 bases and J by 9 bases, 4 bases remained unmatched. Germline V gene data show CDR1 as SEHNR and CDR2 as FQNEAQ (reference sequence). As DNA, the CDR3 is TGTGCCAGCAGCTTCTCTAGCGGGAGGTTTGAGCAGTTCTTC. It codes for CASSFSSGRFEQFF.

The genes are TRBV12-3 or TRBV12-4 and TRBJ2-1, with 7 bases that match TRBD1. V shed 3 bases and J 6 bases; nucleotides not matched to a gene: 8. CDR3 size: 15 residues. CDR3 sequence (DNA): TGTGCCAGCAGTTTTACAGGGGAGCACGTCAATGAGCAGTTCTTC. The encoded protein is CASSFTGEHVNEQFF.

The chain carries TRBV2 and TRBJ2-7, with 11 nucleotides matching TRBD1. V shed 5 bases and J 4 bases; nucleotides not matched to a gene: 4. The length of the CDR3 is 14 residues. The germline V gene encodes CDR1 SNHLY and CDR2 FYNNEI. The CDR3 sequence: CASSTGQGEYEQYF. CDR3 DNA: TGTGCCAGCAGTACGGGACAGGGGGAATACGAGCAGTACTTC. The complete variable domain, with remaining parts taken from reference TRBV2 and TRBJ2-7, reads EPEVTQTPSHQVTQMGQEVILRCVPISNHLYFYWYRQILGQKVEFLVSFYNNEISEKSEIFDDQFSVERPDGSNFTLKIRSTKLEDSAMYFCASSTGQGEYEQYFGPGTRLTVT.

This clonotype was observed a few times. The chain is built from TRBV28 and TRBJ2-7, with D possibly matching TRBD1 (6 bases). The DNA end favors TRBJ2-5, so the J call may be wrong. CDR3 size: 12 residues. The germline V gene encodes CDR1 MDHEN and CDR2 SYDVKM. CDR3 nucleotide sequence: TGTGCCAGTAGAGGGGGTTGGAAGACCCAGTACTTC. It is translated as CASRGGWKTQYF.

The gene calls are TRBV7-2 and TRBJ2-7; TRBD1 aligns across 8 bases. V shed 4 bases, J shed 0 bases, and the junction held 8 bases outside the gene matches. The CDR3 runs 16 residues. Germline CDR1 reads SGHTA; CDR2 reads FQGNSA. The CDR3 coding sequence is TGTGCCAGCAGCTCCCAGGGGGCGGGGAGCTCCTACGAGCAGTACTTC. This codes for CASSSQGAGSSYEQYF.

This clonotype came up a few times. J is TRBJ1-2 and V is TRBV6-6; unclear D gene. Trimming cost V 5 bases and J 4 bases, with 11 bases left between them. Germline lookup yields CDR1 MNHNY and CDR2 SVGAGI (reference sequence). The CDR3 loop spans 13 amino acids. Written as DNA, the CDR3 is TGTGCCAGCAGTGGCGGAGGAGGCTATGGCTACACCTTC. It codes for CASSGGGGYGYTF.

DNA for the CDR3: TGTGCCAGCAGCCAAGGCTTTTTAGATCGGGACATCCTTTTGGAGACCCAGTACTTC. This gives the protein CASSQGFLDRDILLETQYF. The chain is built from TRBV3-1 and TRBJ2-5, with D possibly TRBD1 on 6 matching bases. CDR3 length: 19 residues. The germline V and J ends were trimmed by 1 base and 5 bases, with 26 bases remaining between them. The germline V gene has CDR1 LGHDT and CDR2 YNNKEL (reference sequence).

The CDR3 sequence: CSALQTGGYKETQYF. In DNA, the CDR3 is TGCAGTGCTCTTCAGACAGGGGGCTATAAAGAGACCCAGTACTTC. The chain combines TRBV20-1 with TRBJ2-5, with 10 positions matching TRBD1. CDR1 is DFQATT and CDR2 is SNEGSKA in the germline V gene (reference sequence). The V and J ends lost 5 bases and 3 bases, in that order; junction bases with no gene match: 9. The length of the CDR3 is 15 residues.

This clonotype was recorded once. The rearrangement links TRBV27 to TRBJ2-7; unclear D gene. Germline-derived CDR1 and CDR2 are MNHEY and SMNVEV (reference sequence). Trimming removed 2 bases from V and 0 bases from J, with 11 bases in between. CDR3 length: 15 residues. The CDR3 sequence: CASSLDGAFSYEQYF. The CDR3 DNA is TGTGCCAGCAGTTTAGATGGAGCCTTCTCCTACGAGCAGTACTTC.

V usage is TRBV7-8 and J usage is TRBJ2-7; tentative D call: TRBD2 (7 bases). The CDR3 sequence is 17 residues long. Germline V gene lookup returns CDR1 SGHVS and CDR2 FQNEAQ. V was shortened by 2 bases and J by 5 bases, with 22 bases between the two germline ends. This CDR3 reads CASSLRKGGALYHEQYF. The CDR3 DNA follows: TGTGCCAGCAGCTTAAGAAAGGGGGGGGCGTTGTACCACGAGCAGTACTTC.

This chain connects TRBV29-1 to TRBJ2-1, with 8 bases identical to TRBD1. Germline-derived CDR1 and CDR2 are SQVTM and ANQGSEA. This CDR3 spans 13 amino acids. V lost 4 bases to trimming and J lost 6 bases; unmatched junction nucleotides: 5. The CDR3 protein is CSVAWTGFNEQFF. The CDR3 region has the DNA TGCAGCGTTGCCTGGACAGGGTTCAATGAGCAGTTCTTC.

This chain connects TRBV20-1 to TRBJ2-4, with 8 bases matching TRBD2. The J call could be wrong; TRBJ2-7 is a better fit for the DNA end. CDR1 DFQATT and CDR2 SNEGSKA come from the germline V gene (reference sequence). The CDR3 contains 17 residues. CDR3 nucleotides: TGCAGTGCTAGAGGATCGACAGCGGGGGTTCGTGTCTACGAGCAGTACTTC. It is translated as CSARGSTAGVRVYEQYF.

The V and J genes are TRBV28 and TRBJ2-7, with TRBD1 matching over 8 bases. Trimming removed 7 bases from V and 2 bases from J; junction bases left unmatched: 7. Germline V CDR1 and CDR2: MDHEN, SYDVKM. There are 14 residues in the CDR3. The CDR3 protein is CASIWGQAPYEQYF. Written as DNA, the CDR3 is TGTGCCAGCATTTGGGGACAGGCCCCCTACGAGCAGTACTTC.

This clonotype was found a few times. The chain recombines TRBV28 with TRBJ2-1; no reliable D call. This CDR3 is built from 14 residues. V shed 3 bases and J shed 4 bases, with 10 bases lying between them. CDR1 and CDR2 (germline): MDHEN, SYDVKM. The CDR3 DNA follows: TGTGCCAGCAGTTTTCGGCAGATGTACAATGAGCAGTTCTTC. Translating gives CASSFRQMYNEQFF.

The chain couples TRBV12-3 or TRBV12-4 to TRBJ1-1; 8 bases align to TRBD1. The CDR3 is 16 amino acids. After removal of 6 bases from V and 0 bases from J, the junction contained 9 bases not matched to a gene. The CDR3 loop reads CASRRGQDVMNTEAFF. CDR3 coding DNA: TGTGCCAGCAGGCGGGGACAGGACGTAATGAACACTGAAGCTTTCTTT.

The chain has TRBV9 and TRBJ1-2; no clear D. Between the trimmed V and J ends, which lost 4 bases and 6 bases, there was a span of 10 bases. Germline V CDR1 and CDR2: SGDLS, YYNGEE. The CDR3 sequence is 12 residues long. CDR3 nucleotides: TGTGCCAGCAGCTCGGATCTCAATGGCTACACCTTC. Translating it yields CASSSDLNGYTF. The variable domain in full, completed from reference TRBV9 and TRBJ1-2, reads DSGVTQTPKHLITATGQRVTLRCSPRSGDLSVYWYQQSLDQGLQFLIQYYNGEERAKGNILERFSAQQFPDLHSELNLSSLELGDSALYFCASSSDLNGYTFGSGTRLTVV.

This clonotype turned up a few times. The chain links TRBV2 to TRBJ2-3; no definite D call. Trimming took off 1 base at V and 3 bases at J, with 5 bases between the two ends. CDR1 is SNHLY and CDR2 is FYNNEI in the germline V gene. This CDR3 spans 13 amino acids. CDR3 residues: CASSEVRTDTQYF. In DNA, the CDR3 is TGTGCCAGCAGTGAAGTGCGTACAGATACGCAGTATTTT.

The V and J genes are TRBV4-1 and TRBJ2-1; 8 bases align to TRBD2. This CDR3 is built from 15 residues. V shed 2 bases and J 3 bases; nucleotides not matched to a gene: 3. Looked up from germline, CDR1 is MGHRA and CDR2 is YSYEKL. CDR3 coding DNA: TGCGCCAGCAGCCAATTTACTAGCGGCTACAATGAGCAGTTCTTC. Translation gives CASSQFTSGYNEQFF.

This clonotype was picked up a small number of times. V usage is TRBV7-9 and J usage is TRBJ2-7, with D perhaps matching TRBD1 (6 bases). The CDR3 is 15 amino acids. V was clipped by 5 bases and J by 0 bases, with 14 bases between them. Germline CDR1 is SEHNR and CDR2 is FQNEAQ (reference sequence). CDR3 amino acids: CASSPLGAPSYEQYF. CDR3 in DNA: TGTGCCAGCAGCCCTTTGGGGGCCCCCTCCTACGAGCAGTACTTC.

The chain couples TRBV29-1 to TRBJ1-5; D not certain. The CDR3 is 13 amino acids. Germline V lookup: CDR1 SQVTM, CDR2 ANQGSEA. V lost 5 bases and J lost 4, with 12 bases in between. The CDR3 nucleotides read TGCAGCGTTACCCCCGGGAATAATCAGCCCCAGCATTTT. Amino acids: CSVTPGNNQPQHF. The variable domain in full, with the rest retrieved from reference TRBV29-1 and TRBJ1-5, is SAVISQKPSRDICQRGTSLTIQCQVDSQVTMMFWYRQQPGQSLTLIATANQGSEATYESGFVIDKFPISRPNLTFSTLTVSNMSPEDSSIYLCSVTPGNNQPQHFGDGTRLSIL.

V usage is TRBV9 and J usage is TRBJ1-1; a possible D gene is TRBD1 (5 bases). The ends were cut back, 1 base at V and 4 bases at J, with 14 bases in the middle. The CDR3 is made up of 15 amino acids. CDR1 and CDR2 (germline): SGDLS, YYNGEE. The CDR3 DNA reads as TGTGCCAGCAGCGTAAGTCCAGGGACGAGCACTGAAGCTTTCTTT. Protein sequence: CASSVSPGTSTEAFF.